The 2 T cell receptor beta chains given below trace back to one sample, sequenced in a study of cytomegalovirus exposure and HLA in healthy donors. The PCR made use of 60 Vbeta and 13 Jbeta primers. Here immunoSEQ multiplex PCR was the method, and the copy in TCRdb shows in-frame clones only, minus some. Of about 76,000 clones listed, about 81% are singletons. Sequencing input: PBMCs. These receptors originate from a woman between 35 and 50 years old in good health and CMV-seropositive.

This clone was detected only a few times. The rearrangement joins TRBV5-8 to TRBJ2-5; no clear D gene. V was shortened by 4 bases and J by 4 bases, with 14 bases between the two germline ends. The CDR3 runs to 14 residues. Germline CDR1 and CDR2: SGHTS and YDEGEE. The CDR3 nucleotides are TGTGCCAGCAGCATCGAACGACTCCTAGAGACCCAGTACTTC. Encoded protein: CASSIERLLETQYF.

The chain links TRBV10-3 to TRBJ2-5; 9 nucleotides match TRBD1. The DNA end is a closer match to TRBJ2-7, so the J assignment may be wrong. The CDR3 runs to 15 residues. From germline, CDR1 is ENHRY and CDR2 SYGVKD. CDR3 region: CAISDSGTGRSEQYF. The CDR3 DNA reads TGTGCCATCAGTGATTCCGGGACAGGGCGGTCCGAGCAGTACTTC.